This TCR beta chain came from a study of cytomegalovirus exposure and HLA in healthy donors. V lost 1 base and J 0 bases, leaving 10 bases between the germline ends. The germline CDR1 and CDR2 sequences are MGHRA and YSYEKL. The CDR3 has 15 amino acids. Concerning this clone itself: Its antigen is undetermined.

Researchers ran the PCR with 60 Vbeta and 13 Jbeta primers. Original analysis: There were about 80 million unique TCR beta chains by a later count, and about 12 million of them were shared. The protocol was immunoSEQ multiplex PCR, while the TCRdb copy is restricted to in-frame clones and leaves out a portion. The V and J calls and clone size were taken over from that table, and D and trimming were inferred from the DNA. The sample gives 150,000 to 200,000 clones, about 71% of which show up once; approximately 1.5% is in the top ten. General study results and limits: With later analysis, a missense DCLRE1C variant became linked to TCR beta V- and J-gene trimming.

The clonotype comes from a man aged 50 or older in good health and CMV-seronegative. Sequenced input: PBMCs. The chain employs TRBV4-1 and TRBJ2-7, with D perhaps TRBD2 (5 bases). The CDR3 is CASSQARGLSYEQYF. The CDR3 DNA reads TGCGCCAGCAGCCAAGCTAGAGGACTCTCCTACGAGCAGTACTTC.